This T cell receptor (beta chain) was sequenced in a study of beta chain features in type 1 diabetes. About the research overall: Sorted cell examination encompassed 100,000,000 or so cells across all samples. Findings and caveats of the study: For Type 1 diabetes patients, all four CD4+ subsets carried TCRB CDR3s that were moderately but significantly shorter. Junctions at VDJ sites from type 1 diabetes patients had fewer insertions and more deletions.

What was sequenced were expressed TCRB transcripts, since all of the isolated RNA had been reverse transcribed. The method was immunoSEQ multiplex PCR; TCRdb's version includes in-frame clones alone and lacks a portion of them. The repertoire holds over 200,000 clones, with approximately 10% as singletons. The CDR3 is 15 amino acids. The junction had 10 bases not matched to a gene; V was cut back by 5 bases and J by 5 bases. The germline V gene has CDR1 SGHAT and CDR2 FQNNGV. As for this clone: The antigen remains unidentified.

Sorted populations all had greater than 95% purity. The chain employs TRBV11-2 and TRBJ1-2; 8 positions match TRBD1. Sample: naive CD4+ T cells from blood. The sequence was collected from a man in his thirties or forties with type 1 diabetes. In DNA, the CDR3 is TGTGCCAGCAGCCTCCAGGGGGACAGGAGATATGGCTACACCTTC. Translated: CASSLQGDRRYGYTF.